The 30 T cell receptor beta chains in this list originate from one sample, sequenced in a study of blood T cell repertoires in COVID-19. Sequencing was performed with immunoSEQ multiplex PCR; in TCRdb, only in-frame clones are kept and a portion is missing. The sample holds some 220,000 clones; more than 70% are singletons and the top ten take around 13%. Material: peripheral blood. The receptors here all came from a human donor in a cohort sampled during active COVID-19.

The chain employs TRBV9 and TRBJ1-2; 8 bases map to TRBD1. This CDR3 region has 16 residues. V shed 0 bases and J 4 bases; nucleotides not matched to a gene: 8. The germline V gene encodes CDR1 SGDLS and CDR2 YYNGEE. The CDR3 DNA reads TGTGCCAGCAGCGTAGAGGGTATTGGGACAGGCTATGGCTACACCTTC. Encoded protein: CASSVEGIGTGYGYTF.

This clone was found many times. The chain joins TRBV28 to TRBJ1-1; 7 bases agree with TRBD1. V trimming: 6 bases; J trimming: 5 bases; junction bases outside the gene matches: 6. The CDR3 is 13 amino acids. Germline loops: CDR1 MDHEN, CDR2 SYDVKM. Here the CDR3 reads CASSKGALTEAFF. The CDR3 DNA sequence: TGTGCCAGCAGCAAGGGGGCGCTGACTGAAGCTTTCTTT.

The chain employs TRBV10-3 and TRBJ2-1, with D perhaps TRBD1 (6 bases). V lost 9 bases and J lost 4, with 10 bases in between. Germline CDR1 reads ENHRY; CDR2 reads SYGVKD. This CDR3 region has 12 residues. CDR3 sequence: CAIQTGYNEQFF. CDR3 bases: TGTGCCATTCAAACAGGGTACAATGAGCAGTTCTTC.

The chain has TRBV11-1 and TRBJ1-1, with D perhaps TRBD1 (5 bases). Deletions cut 5 bases from V and 4 bases from J, with 14 bases between. The CDR3 runs 14 residues. Germline V gives CDR1 SGHAT, CDR2 FQDESV (reference sequence). CDR3 nucleotides: TGTGCCAGCAGCCCCCCTCCGGGGGTCACTGAAGCTTTCTTT. Amino acid sequence: CASSPPPGVTEAFF.

V usage is TRBV20-1 and J usage is TRBJ2-1; no definite D call. The CDR3 runs 11 residues. The germline V gene has CDR1 DFQATT and CDR2 SNEGSKA (reference sequence). V was cut by 3 bases and J by 7 bases, with 7 bases left in between. CDR3 sequence reads: CSASVHNEQFF. The DNA of the CDR3 is TGCAGTGCTAGCGTACATAATGAGCAGTTCTTC.

This sequence joins TRBV30 and TRBJ1-1; D gene ambiguous. Deletions cut 0 bases from V and 6 bases from J, with 8 bases between. This CDR3 spans 12 amino acids. The germline V gene encodes CDR1 GTSNPN and CDR2 SVGIG (reference sequence). CDR3 coding DNA: TGTGCCTGGAGTGTAAGTGACTCTGAAGCTTTCTTT. It encodes CAWSVSDSEAFF.

Only one count was recorded for this clone. The chain recombines TRBV18 with TRBJ1-1; D not resolved. The CDR3 loop spans 14 amino acids. The germline CDR1 and CDR2 sequences are KGHSH and LQKENI. Trimming pared 3 bases from V and 1 base from J, leaving 9 bases between. The CDR3 region is CASSPLGANTEAFF. The CDR3 DNA reads as TGTGCCAGCTCACCGTTGGGAGCGAACACTGAAGCTTTCTTT.

The rearrangement uses TRBV18 and TRBJ1-1; possible D gene TRBD1, 5 bases. This CDR3 is built from 14 residues. Germline V gene data show CDR1 as KGHSH and CDR2 as LQKENI. V was pared by 2 bases and J by 5 bases, with 12 bases between. CDR3 in amino acids: CASSPVGARTEAFF. In nucleotides, the CDR3 is TGTGCCAGCTCACCAGTTGGGGCGCGTACTGAAGCTTTCTTT.

V is TRBV7-3 and J is TRBJ2-7; D perhaps matches TRBD1 (6 bases). This CDR3 comprises 14 residues. V dropped 1 base and J dropped 6 bases, with 13 bases sitting between them. Germline V gene sequence: CDR1 SGHTA, CDR2 FQGTGA. The CDR3 is CASSLSTGGGEQYF. CDR3 DNA: TGTGCCAGCAGCTTAAGTACTGGGGGCGGCGAGCAGTACTTC.

Concerning this clone itself: This sample also contains other DNA sequences that code for the same CDR3. This chain's CDR3 is CASSEESVNTEAFF. The CDR3 DNA is TGTGCCAGCAGTGAAGAGTCGGTGAACACTGAAGCTTTCTTT. The genes are TRBV2 and TRBJ1-1, with D unresolved. Germline CDR1 SNHLY, CDR2 FYNNEI. Trimming cost V 1 base and J 0 bases, with 6 bases left between them. This CDR3 is 14 amino acids long.

V and J are TRBV6-5 and TRBJ1-2, with TRBD1 matching over 7 bases. Germline CDR1 and CDR2: MNHEY and SVGAGI. V dropped 0 bases and J dropped 7; count of bases not matched to a gene: 2. The CDR3 extends over 13 amino acids. The CDR3 DNA sequence: TGTGCCAGCAGTTACTCCGCAGGGGGTGGCTACACCTTC. Translating it yields CASSYSAGGGYTF.

This clone was observed a few times. J is TRBJ2-1 and V is TRBV19; 7 nucleotides align to TRBD2. Germline CDR1 and CDR2: LNHDA and SQIVND (reference sequence). The V gene end was trimmed by 1 base and the J gene end by 9 bases; junction bases not matched to a gene: 6. The CDR3 is 14 amino acids. This chain's CDR3 is CASSIGLAKVEQFF. In nucleotides, the CDR3 is TGTGCCAGTAGTATAGGACTAGCTAAAGTTGAGCAGTTCTTC.

V is TRBV24-1 and J is TRBJ1-1, with D tentatively TRBD1 (6 bases). The CDR3 is 18 residues long. Per germline, CDR1 KGHDR and CDR2 SFDVKD. V lost 2 bases to trimming and J lost 1 base, with 19 bases between them. As DNA, the CDR3 is TGTGCCACCAGTGATTCCAGGAGCCCGGGGGGCGAGAACACTGAAGCTTTCTTT. It encodes CATSDSRSPGGENTEAFF.

CDR3 residues: CASSYDGGSYGYTF. CDR3 in DNA: TGTGCCAGCAGTTACGACGGCGGATCCTATGGCTACACCTTC. The chain has TRBV6-2 or TRBV6-3 and TRBJ1-2; D uncertain. V was shortened by 2 bases and J by 4 bases, with 11 bases between the two germline ends. Germline lookup yields CDR1 MNHEY and CDR2 SVGEGT. The CDR3 sequence is 14 residues long.

This clone has a handful of counts. The chain carries TRBV28 and TRBJ2-7; 12 bases agree with TRBD2. Germline V CDR1 and CDR2: MDHEN, SYDVKM. Trimming removed 8 bases from V and 12 bases from J; junction bases left unmatched: 14. This CDR3 is built from 14 residues. The CDR3 bases are TGTGCCAGCCAAACACCGGGACTAGCGGGCCTATGGTACTTC. This gives the protein CASQTPGLAGLWYF.

This clone came up a few times. The chain recombines TRBV28 with TRBJ2-1; TRBD2 matches 9 bases. The CDR3 length is 15 residues. From germline, CDR1 is MDHEN and CDR2 SYDVKM. V gave up 1 base and J gave up 4 bases; unmatched junction bases: 2. In DNA form, the CDR3 reads TGTGCCAGCAGTTTATTTACTAGCGGGTACAATGAGCAGTTCTTC. This encodes CASSLFTSGYNEQFF.

The chain employs TRBV18 and TRBJ1-2; D call uncertain. The CDR3 runs to 15 residues. Germline V CDR1 and CDR2: KGHSH, LQKENI. Trimming removed 4 bases at V and 2 bases at J, with 14 bases between. CDR3 amino acids: CASSLNGRENYGYTF. The CDR3 nucleotides are TGTGCCAGCTCACTCAATGGAAGGGAGAACTATGGCTACACCTTC.

The chain links TRBV28 to TRBJ1-2; possible D gene TRBD1, 5 bases. The CDR3 length is 14 residues. Germline lookup yields CDR1 MDHEN and CDR2 SYDVKM. Trimming stripped 2 bases from V and 6 bases from J, with 13 bases between. The CDR3 loop is CASSLVGGGDGYTF. The CDR3 coding sequence is TGTGCCAGCAGTTTAGTGGGGGGGGGTGATGGCTACACCTTC.

The gene calls are TRBV19 and TRBJ2-2; 12 nucleotides line up with TRBD2. Germline V CDR1 and CDR2: LNHDA, SQIVND (reference sequence). There are 16 residues in the CDR3. V lost 3 bases and J lost 6; bases outside the gene matches: 5. CDR3 DNA: TGTGCCAGTAGTATGGAGGCTAGCGGGGGGGCCGGGGAGCTGTTTTTT. The encoded protein is CASSMEASGGAGELFF.

This chain connects TRBV11-2 to TRBJ1-2; D is perhaps TRBD1 (6 bases). Trimming left V 5 bases short and J 7 bases short, with 17 bases between. Germline V lookup: CDR1 SGHAT, CDR2 FQNNGV. The CDR3 has 14 amino acids. The CDR3 nucleotides read TGTGCCAGCAGCCGTTCCGGGGGGGCGGGTGGCTACACCTTC. Translated: CASSRSGGAGGYTF.

The CDR3 protein is CASSPEGTGETSEAFF. In DNA form, the CDR3 reads TGTGCCAGCTCACCAGAGGGGACAGGGGAGACCTCTGAAGCTTTCTTT. The gene calls are TRBV18 and TRBJ1-1; 10 bases map to TRBD1. The CDR3 covers 16 residues. Germline V CDR1 and CDR2: KGHSH, LQKENI. Trimming cost V 2 bases and J 6 bases; bases outside gene matches: 9.

The CDR3 protein is CASSLPGQPYGYTF. CDR3 nucleotides: TGCGCCAGCAGCCTGCCGGGACAGCCCTATGGCTACACCTTC. V and J are TRBV4-3 and TRBJ1-2; TRBD1 aligns across 7 bases. There are 14 residues in the CDR3. V shed 4 bases and J 4 bases; nucleotides not matched to a gene: 6. The germline CDR1 and CDR2 sequences are LGHNA and YSLEER.

The V gene is TRBV7-9, the J gene TRBJ1-3; TRBD1 aligns across 10 bases. CDR1 is SEHNR, CDR2 FQNEAQ, per germline (reference sequence). The trim removed 6 bases at V and 4 bases at J, leaving 6 bases unmatched. CDR3 length: 15 amino acids. The CDR3 is CASRPDRGQGNTIYF. The CDR3 region has the DNA TGTGCCAGCAGACCCGACAGGGGGCAAGGAAACACCATATATTTT.

The J gene is TRBJ1-5, the V gene TRBV19; D might be TRBD1 (5 bases). V was pared by 1 base and J by 6 bases, with 10 bases between. Germline V gives CDR1 LNHDA, CDR2 SQIVND (reference sequence). This CDR3 has 14 residues. CDR3 sequence reads: CASSIGTTPQPQHF. As DNA, the CDR3 is TGTGCCAGTAGTATAGGGACAACGCCTCAGCCCCAGCATTTT.

The CDR3 region is CASSIEALQETQYF. CDR3 bases: TGTGCCAGTAGTATAGAAGCGTTGCAAGAGACCCAGTACTTC. V is TRBV19 and J is TRBJ2-5; the D is unclear. Germline CDR1 is LNHDA and CDR2 is SQIVND (reference sequence). CDR3 length equals 14 residues. Trimming removed 0 bases from V and 2 bases from J, with 7 bases in between. The entire variable domain, with the rest obtained from reference TRBV19 and TRBJ2-5, is as follows: DGGITQSPKYLFRKEGQNVTLSCEQNLNHDAMYWYRQDPGQGLRLIYYSQIVNDFQKGDIAEGYSVSREKKESFPLTVTSAQKNPTAFYLCASSIEALQETQYFGPGTRLLVL.

The rearrangement joins TRBV19 to TRBJ2-3; possible D gene TRBD2, 6 bases. CDR3 length: 15 amino acids. Trimming pared 9 bases from V and 2 bases from J, leaving 18 bases between. Germline V gene data show CDR1 as LNHDA and CDR2 as SQIVND (reference sequence). CDR3 residues: CASRRISGSTDTQYF. The CDR3 DNA reads as TGTGCCAGCCGGAGGATTAGCGGCTCCACAGATACGCAGTATTTT. Drawing the rest from reference TRBV19 and TRBJ2-3, the complete variable domain is DGGITQSPKYLFRKEGQNVTLSCEQNLNHDAMYWYRQDPGQGLRLIYYSQIVNDFQKGDIAEGYSVSREKKESFPLTVTSAQKNPTAFYLCASRRISGSTDTQYFGPGTRLTVL.

This clone was detected only a few times. In DNA form, the CDR3 reads TGTGCCAGCAGTGAAAACGGTAGCGGGGGGACGCAGTATTTT. Protein sequence: CASSENGSGGTQYF. V is TRBV6-1 and J is TRBJ2-3, with 10 bases identical to TRBD2. The germline gives CDR1 MNHNS, CDR2 SASEGT. The CDR3 sequence is 14 residues long. Trimming took 2 bases from V and 9 from J; bases not matched to a gene: 5.

The chain employs TRBV5-1 and TRBJ2-1, with 11 bases aligning to TRBD2. Trimming cost V 4 bases and J 4 bases; bases outside gene matches: 16. This CDR3 is built from 19 residues. The V gene's germline CDR1 is SGHRS and CDR2 YFSETQ. CDR3 loop: CASSPFSSGRSMVYNEQFF. The DNA for the CDR3 is TGCGCCAGCAGCCCCTTCTCTAGCGGGAGGTCTATGGTTTACAATGAGCAGTTCTTC.

The rearrangement joins TRBV6-5 to TRBJ1-3; D gene uncertain. The CDR3 runs 14 residues. Trimming took 6 bases from V and 0 from J, leaving 9 bases between them. Germline V CDR1 and CDR2: MNHEY, SVGAGI. CDR3 DNA: TGTGCCAGCAGGGAGTCAAACTCTGGAAACACCATATATTTT. The encoded protein is CASRESNSGNTIYF.

On this clone itself: A read error may produce the germline difference seen at one junction end. The gene calls are TRBV7-7 and TRBJ2-5, with 9 bases aligning to TRBD1. This CDR3 is 15 amino acids long. Looked up from germline, CDR1 is SSHAT and CDR2 is FNYEAQ (reference sequence). CDR3 residues: CASSLPGQGKETQYF. CDR3 DNA: TGTGCTAGCAGCCTACCGGGACAGGGAAAAGAGACCCAGTACTTC.